The 14 T cell receptor beta chains in this list originate from one sample, sequenced in a study of shared clonotypes between healthy human individuals. The assay was immunoSEQ multiplex PCR, and TCRdb's table has in-frame clones only and misses some. This repertoire shows about 680,000 clones, roughly 94% found once; its top ten account for 24%. Naive CD8 cells were CD45RO-negative, positively selected for CCR7, excluding terminally differentiated effector memory CD45RA+ cells. Sequencing input: naive CD8+ T cells sorted from blood. All receptors come from a man aged 25 to 40 in good health.

V gene TRBV9 combines with J gene TRBJ2-2; TRBD1 aligns across 8 bases. CDR1 SGDLS and CDR2 YYNGEE come from the germline V gene. Unmatched junction bases numbered 7, after V lost 4 bases and J lost 2 bases. The CDR3 runs 16 residues. The CDR3 spells CASSTWTGRNTGELFF. The CDR3 DNA reads TGTGCCAGCAGCACCTGGACAGGGAGAAACACCGGGGAGCTGTTTTTT.

This chain joins TRBV4-3 and TRBJ1-3, with 8 bases identical to TRBD1. In germline, CDR1 is LGHNA, CDR2 YSLEER. V shed 0 bases and J 2 bases; nucleotides not matched to a gene: 9. There are 18 residues in the CDR3. CDR3 sequence reads: CASSQDLTGEVTGNTIYF. For the CDR3, the DNA is TGCGCCAGCAGCCAAGACTTGACAGGGGAAGTTACTGGAAACACCATATATTTT.

About this clone: Other DNA sequences in the sample encode the same CDR3. The chain uses TRBV27 and TRBJ2-2; the D is unclear. The V end lost 5 bases, the J end lost 7 bases, and 8 bases lay between the germline ends. This CDR3 has 12 residues. The V gene's germline CDR1 is MNHEY and CDR2 SMNVEV (reference sequence). The CDR3 region has the DNA TGTGCCAGCAGTCTGGGCAGCGGGGAGCTGTTTTTT. Protein: CASSLGSGELFF.

The V gene is TRBV4-1, the J gene TRBJ2-5, with TRBD2 matching over 13 bases. V was pared by 4 bases and J by 5 bases, with 7 bases of the junction left unmatched. The CDR3 runs to 16 residues. Germline V gene data show CDR1 as MGHRA and CDR2 as YSYEKL. The CDR3 loop reads CASSLGLAGEVETQYF. The CDR3 DNA is TGCGCCAGCAGCCTAGGACTAGCGGGAGAGGTTGAGACCCAGTACTTC.

V is TRBV19 and J is TRBJ2-3; tentative D call: TRBD1 (6 bases). The CDR3 is 15 residues long. With 9 bases removed from V and 0 bases from J, the gap between germline ends came to 16 bases. Germline lookup yields CDR1 LNHDA and CDR2 SQIVND (reference sequence). This CDR3 reads CASRGDKTSTDTQYF. CDR3 DNA sequence: TGTGCCAGCAGAGGGGACAAAACTAGCACAGATACGCAGTATTTT.

The chain has TRBV5-4 and TRBJ1-2; TRBD1 matches at 7 bases. J gave up 7 bases and V 4 bases, and 13 bases lay outside the gene matches. This CDR3 comprises 15 residues. Per the germline V gene, CDR1 is SGHNT and CDR2 is YYREEE (reference sequence). Here the CDR3 reads CASSPGQLRPGGYTF. The CDR3 DNA is TGTGCCAGCAGCCCGGGACAGCTCCGCCCAGGTGGCTACACCTTC.

This chain uses TRBV9 with TRBJ2-5, with TRBD2 as a possible D gene (6 bases). Germline V gene sequence: CDR1 SGDLS, CDR2 YYNGEE. Trimming removed 2 bases at V and 3 bases at J, with 14 bases between. This CDR3 is 15 amino acids long. For the CDR3, the DNA is TGTGCCAGCAGCGTCCTGAGAGGAGGGGAAGAGACCCAGTACTTC. It encodes CASSVLRGGEETQYF.

For this clone: The sample carries other DNA sequences with the same CDR3. The CDR3 sequence is CAISGSTSTDTQYF. CDR3 DNA sequence: TGTGCCATCAGTGGGTCCACCAGCACAGATACGCAGTATTTT. This chain joins TRBV10-3 and TRBJ2-3, with D uncertain. In germline, CDR1 is ENHRY, CDR2 SYGVKD. Between the trimmed V and J ends, which lost 4 bases and 0 bases, there was a span of 8 bases. There are 14 residues in the CDR3.

This clone was counted between two and nine times. The same CDR3 also results from other DNA sequences found in this sample. This chain joins TRBV2 and TRBJ2-7; D is uncertain. The CDR3 spans 10 residues. Trimming pared 4 bases from V and 3 bases from J, leaving 1 base between. Germline loops: CDR1 SNHLY, CDR2 FYNNEI. CDR3 DNA: TGTGCCAGCAGTGGCTACGAGCAGTACTTC. Translation gives CASSGYEQYF.

This sequence joins TRBV2 and TRBJ1-3, with TRBD1 matching over 10 bases. Germline-derived CDR1 and CDR2 are SNHLY and FYNNEI. V was clipped by 6 bases and J by 1 base; unmatched bases: 21. The CDR3 sequence is 21 residues long. The CDR3 DNA reads as TGTGCCAGCAGGGAGCCCCTGACAGGGGGCCGGCCCCTTATATCTGGAAACACCATATATTTT. It codes for CASREPLTGGRPLISGNTIYF. The whole variable domain, remainder taken from reference TRBV2 and TRBJ1-3, is EPEVTQTPSHQVTQMGQEVILRCVPISNHLYFYWYRQILGQKVEFLVSFYNNEISEKSEIFDDQFSVERPDGSNFTLKIRSTKLEDSAMYFCASREPLTGGRPLISGNTIYFGEGSWLTVV.

The CDR3 DNA reads as TGTGCCACCAGCAGAGATCTTATCCCAAGGGTAACGGGCACTGAAGCTTTCTTT. It yields the protein CATSRDLIPRVTGTEAFF. The V gene is TRBV15, the J gene TRBJ1-1, with D unresolved. Germline V gene sequence: CDR1 LNHNV, CDR2 YYDKDF (reference sequence). V lost 0 bases to trimming and J lost 4 bases, with 21 bases between them. This CDR3 has 18 amino acids.

The rearrangement joins TRBV7-2 to TRBJ2-7, with TRBD2 matching 11 bases. V shed 5 bases and J 3 bases; nucleotides not matched to a gene: 9. Germline values: CDR1 SGHTA, CDR2 FQGNSA. This CDR3 comprises 16 residues. The CDR3 region has the DNA TGTGCCAGCAGCCATCGGACTAGCGGGTACTACTACGAGCAGTACTTC. Its translation is CASSHRTSGYYYEQYF.

As regards this clone: Other DNA sequences in the same sample also yield this CDR3. The rearrangement uses TRBV27 and TRBJ2-1; D unresolved. This CDR3 spans 12 amino acids. V shed 4 bases and J shed 4 bases, with 5 bases lying between them. The V gene's germline CDR1 is MNHEY and CDR2 SMNVEV (reference sequence). In DNA form, the CDR3 reads TGTGCCAGCAGTTCCGGTTACAATGAGCAGTTCTTC. Translating gives CASSSGYNEQFF.

The chain links TRBV29-1 to TRBJ2-1, with a possible D match to TRBD1 (6 bases). CDR1 is SQVTM and CDR2 is ANQGSEA in the germline V gene. This CDR3 is 14 amino acids long. Deletions cut 2 bases from V and 8 bases from J, with 16 bases between. The DNA of the CDR3 is TGCAGCGTTGAATTGGGGGCCCGTTTCGATGAGCAGTTCTTC. Encoded protein: CSVELGARFDEQFF.